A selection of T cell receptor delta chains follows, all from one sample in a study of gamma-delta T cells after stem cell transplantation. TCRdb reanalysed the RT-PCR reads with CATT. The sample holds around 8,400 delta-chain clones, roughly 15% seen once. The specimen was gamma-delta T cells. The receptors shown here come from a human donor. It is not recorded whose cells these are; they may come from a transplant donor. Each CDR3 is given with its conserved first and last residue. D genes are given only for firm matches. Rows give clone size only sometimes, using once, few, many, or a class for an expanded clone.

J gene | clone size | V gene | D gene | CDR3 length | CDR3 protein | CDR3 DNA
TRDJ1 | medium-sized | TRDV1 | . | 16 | CALGEGGTGPRAGLIF | TGTGCTCTTGGGGAAGGGGGTACTGGCCCCCGGGCGGGACTCATCTTT
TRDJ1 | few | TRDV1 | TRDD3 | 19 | CALGELVLGGIRATDKLIF | TGTGCTCTTGGGGAACTAGTTCTAGGGGGGATACGCGCGACCGATAAACTCATCTTT
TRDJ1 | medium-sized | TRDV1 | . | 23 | CALGNRAPPIGGVLFLYTDKLIF | TGTGCTCTTGGGAACCGGGCTCCTCCCATAGGGGGGGTCCTCTTTTTGTACACCGATAAACTCATCTTT
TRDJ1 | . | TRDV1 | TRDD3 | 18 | CAPTPRWGIRRGTDKLIF | TGTGCTCCCACCCCCCGCTGGGGGATACGGAGGGGCACCGATAAACTCATCTTT
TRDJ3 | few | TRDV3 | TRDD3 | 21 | CARVSRLGDLASSWDTRQMFF | TGTGCCCGGGTTTCCAGACTGGGGGATCTCGCGAGCTCCTGGGACACCCGACAGATGTTTTTC
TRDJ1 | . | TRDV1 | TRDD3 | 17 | CALGYYWGIRGSYKLIF | TGTGCTCTTGGGTATTACTGGGGGATACGCGGAAGTTATAAACTCATCTTT
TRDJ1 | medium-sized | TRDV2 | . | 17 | CACDDPAGSPYTDKLIF | TGTGCCTGTGACGACCCCGCAGGGTCCCCATACACCGATAAACTCATCTTT
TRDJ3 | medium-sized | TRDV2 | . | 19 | CACDTVVGGSSWDTRQMFF | TGTGCCTGTGACACCGTGGTGGGGGGTAGCTCCTGGGACACCCGACAGATGTTTTTC
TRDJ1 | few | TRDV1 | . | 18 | CALGAGGASNPYTDKLIF | TGTGCTCTTGGGGCAGGGGGTGCCTCCAATCCGTACACCGATAAACTCATCTTT
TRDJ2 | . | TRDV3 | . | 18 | CAFSIVSHRLWDKPQLFF | TGTGCCTTTAGTATAGTTTCCCACCGCCTCTGGGATAAACCCCAACTCTTCTTT
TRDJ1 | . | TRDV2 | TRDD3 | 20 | CACDTGGVLGDTTGTDKLIF | TGTGCCTGTGACACCGGGGGTGTACTGGGGGATACGACGGGCACCGATAAACTCATCTTT
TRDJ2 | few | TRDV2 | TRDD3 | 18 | CACDTLGDTGPLTAQLFF | TGTGCCTGTGACACCCTGGGGGATACGGGGCCTTTGACAGCACAACTCTTCTTT
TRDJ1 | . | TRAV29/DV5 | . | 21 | CAASAPRSRTLGPEYTDKLIF | TGTGCAGCAAGCGCCCCCCGATCCCGGACCTTGGGACCAGAGTACACCGATAAACTCATCTTT
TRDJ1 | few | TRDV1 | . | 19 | CALGEPPRAGDLYTDKLIF | TGTGCTCTTGGGGAACCCCCCCGAGCGGGGGACCTGTACACCGATAAACTCATCTTT